The source of this TCR beta chain is a study of follicular helper T cells after annual influenza vaccination. Study details: For some subjects, blood spans the 2013-2014, 2014-2015 and 2015-2016 annual vaccinations.

TCRdb keeps only in-frame clones here, not all; method: immunoSEQ multiplex PCR. The sample shows 10,000 to 15,000 clones, approximately 78% of them seen only once. Germline-derived CDR1 and CDR2 are MNHEY and SVGAGI. V was clipped by 4 bases and J by 4 bases, with 10 bases between them. The CDR3 is 13 amino acids. Time point: 2014-2015 season, pre-vaccination. The V gene is TRBV6-5, the J gene TRBJ1-1; D might be TRBD1 (6 bases). The TCR sequence derives from an adult who received the influenza vaccine. Source: CXCR5- memory CD4+ T cells sorted from blood, taken on the day of influenza vaccination. The CDR3 spells CASSSYRVTEAFF. The CDR3 DNA sequence: TGTGCCAGCAGTTCCTACAGGGTCACTGAAGCTTTCTTT.